The 9 T cell receptor beta chains reported below all come from one sample, sequenced in a study of blood T cells in healthy people across ages. Next came a second PCR, run for about 6 to 12 cycles, which used a sample-barcoded 5' primer along with a J-beta primer mix. In TCRdb, the 5' RACE reads were re-called with MiXCR into one record per CDR3 protein. In the table there are almost 300,000 distinct CDR3 sequences, 27% of which are singletons. Sequencing was done on a sample of blood. All receptors come from a woman in her 70s in good health.

The chain links TRBV27 to TRBJ1-6, with D unclear. The germline CDR1 and CDR2 sequences are MNHEY and SMNVEV (reference sequence). Trimming shortened V by 2 bases and J by 6 bases, and 17 bases separated the two germline ends. This CDR3 has 17 amino acids. The CDR3 spells CASSLQSNPLPNSPLHF. CDR3 coding DNA: TGTGCCAGCAGTTTACAGAGTAACCCGCTACCTAATTCACCCCTCCACTTT.

This clonotype was counted a few times. A junction end diverges from the germline sequence, so it may reflect a read error. The chain is built from TRBV11-2 and TRBJ2-3; D gene unclear. The CDR3 is 10 residues long. CDR1 is SGHAT, CDR2 FQNNGV, per germline. The CDR3 sequence is CASSLGTPYF. Here the CDR3 DNA reads TGTGCCAGCAGCTTAGGAACGCCGTATTTT.

The chain couples TRBV29-1 to TRBJ1-1; weak D call: TRBD1 (6 bases). Trimming pared 7 bases from V and 1 base from J, leaving 10 bases between. Germline lookup yields CDR1 SQVTM and CDR2 ANQGSEA. CDR3 size: 12 residues. The CDR3 DNA follows: TGCAGCGGGGGGCTGCAGAACACTGAAGCTTTCTTT. Translated: CSGGLQNTEAFF.

The table lists this clonotype with many counts. A junction end diverges from the germline sequence, so it may reflect a read error. The chain employs TRBV4-1 and TRBJ1-3, with D maybe TRBD1 (5 bases). Germline values: CDR1 MGHRA, CDR2 YSYEKL. This CDR3 has 12 residues. CDR3 nucleotide sequence: TGCGCCAGCAGCCCTCCCGCCGGGGACCCAAATTTT. It codes for CASSPPAGDPNF.

This clonotype was seen many times. This chain uses TRBV12-3 or TRBV12-4 with TRBJ2-5, with TRBD1 matching 8 bases. V trimming: 5 bases; J trimming: 5 bases; junction bases outside the gene matches: 7. The CDR3 length is 14 residues. DNA for the CDR3: TGTGCCAGCAGTCTTGGACAGGGTATGGAGACCCAGTACTTC. Protein sequence: CASSLGQGMETQYF.

The chain employs TRBV7-9 and TRBJ2-5; D assignment may be TRBD1 or TRBD2 (6 bases each). The DNA end favors TRBJ2-7, so the J call may be wrong. This CDR3 has 16 amino acids. Germline lookup yields CDR1 SEHNR and CDR2 FQNEAQ (reference sequence). The CDR3 sequence: CASSLAPHIGGHEQYF. In nucleotides, the CDR3 is TGTGCCAGCAGCTTAGCCCCTCACATAGGGGGGCACGAGCAGTACTTC.

The chain couples TRBV24-1 to TRBJ1-5; the D gene is possibly TRBD1 (6 bases). CDR3 length: 15 residues. Germline V lookup: CDR1 KGHDR, CDR2 SFDVKD. V was shortened by 3 bases and J by 4 bases, with 12 bases between the two germline ends. DNA for the CDR3: TGTGCCACCAGTGATAACACAGGGCAAAATCAGCCCCAGCATTTT. It specifies CATSDNTGQNQPQHF.

CDR3 residues: CSVPAEETQYF. The CDR3 DNA reads TGCAGCGTTCCTGCAGAGGAGACCCAGTACTTC. This chain uses TRBV29-1 with TRBJ2-5, with D unclear. This CDR3 region has 11 residues. Trimming stripped 5 bases from V and 5 bases from J, with 9 bases between. The germline V gene has CDR1 SQVTM and CDR2 ANQGSEA.

This clonotype was counted many times. This chain joins TRBV29-1 and TRBJ2-1; D gene uncertain. V was pared by 1 base and J by 2 bases, with 9 bases between. There are 14 residues in the CDR3. The germline V gene encodes CDR1 SQVTM and CDR2 ANQGSEA. The CDR3 DNA is TGCAGCGTTGAAGTGGCTTTAACCTACAATGAGCAGTTCTTC. This translates into CSVEVALTYNEQFF.